These 3 T cell receptor beta chains share one sample of origin, sequenced in a study of cytomegalovirus exposure and HLA in healthy donors. A multiplex PCR was run with 60 Vbeta primers and 13 Jbeta primers. Clones were read by immunoSEQ multiplex PCR, and TCRdb kept only the in-frame ones, dropping some. This table holds about 110,000 clones, about 80% found once. Material for sequencing was PBMCs. The receptors derive from a man between 50 and 59 years old in good health and CMV-seropositive.

The chain combines TRBV5-1 with TRBJ2-3; D may be TRBD1 (6 bases). The V end lost 0 bases, the J end lost 2 bases, and 10 bases lay between the germline ends. The CDR3 extends over 15 amino acids. Germline V gene sequence: CDR1 SGHRS, CDR2 YFSETQ. The CDR3: CASSLGGLPTDTQYF. CDR3 in DNA: TGCGCCAGCAGCTTGGGGGGGCTCCCCACAGATACGCAGTATTTT.

This chain links TRBV1 with TRBJ1-2. TRBV1 is designated a pseudogene. The CDR3 contains 15 residues. In DNA, the CDR3 is TGCACCAGCAGCCCCCCCGGGGGGCAGAACTATGGCTACACCTTC. Its protein is CTSSPPGGQNYGYTF.

The rearrangement links TRBV7-8 to TRBJ2-7, with a weak D call TRBD1 (6 bases). The CDR3 loop spans 15 amino acids. Trimming removed 7 bases from V and 0 bases from J, with 16 bases in between. CDR1 and CDR2 (germline): SGHVS, FQNEAQ. Here the CDR3 DNA reads TGTGCCAGCACCCAGACGGGGACAATCTCCTACGAGCAGTACTTC. Encoded protein: CASTQTGTISYEQYF.